This note documents a single T cell receptor (beta chain) sequence. The antigen remains unidentified. Only in-frame clones appear in the TCRdb table, and some are missing; sequencing was by immunoSEQ multiplex PCR. The sample yields around 230,000 clones, approximately 86% seen once. The data belong to a study of cytomegalovirus exposure and HLA in healthy donors. General study findings and limits: The authors enumerated roughly 160 TCR beta chains as linked to cytomegalovirus.

The clonotype was recovered from a woman between 25 and 40 years old in good health and CMV-seropositive. The sample comprised PBMCs.

This chain's CDR3 is CASSPGTAMNTEAFF. Written as DNA, the CDR3 is TGTGCCAGCAGCCCAGGGACAGCCATGAACACTGAAGCTTTCTTT. The gene calls are TRBV7-6 and TRBJ1-1; 7 nucleotides align to TRBD1. CDR1 and CDR2 (germline): SGHVS, FNYEAQ. V shed 5 bases, J shed 0 bases, and the junction held 6 bases outside the gene matches. This CDR3 is built from 15 residues.